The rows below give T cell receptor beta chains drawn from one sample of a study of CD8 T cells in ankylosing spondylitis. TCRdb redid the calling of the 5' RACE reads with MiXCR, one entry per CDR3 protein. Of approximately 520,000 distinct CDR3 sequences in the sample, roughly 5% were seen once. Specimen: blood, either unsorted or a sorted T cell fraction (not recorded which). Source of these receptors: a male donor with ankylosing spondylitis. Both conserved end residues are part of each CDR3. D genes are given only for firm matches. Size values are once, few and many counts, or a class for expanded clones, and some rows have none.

CDR3 DNA: TGCAGCGTTTGGTCTCGGCGGGGGGTCCGGCAAGAGACCCAGTACTTC
CDR3 protein: CSVWSRRGVRQETQYF
D gene: TRBD2
V gene: TRBV29-1
clone size: many
J gene: TRBJ2-5

CDR3 DNA: TGTGCCAGCAGTTACGGTAAAGGCCGGAACACTGAAGCTTTCTTT
CDR3 protein: CASSYGKGRNTEAFF
D gene: -
V gene: TRBV6-2/TRBV6-3
clone size: many
J gene: TRBJ1-1

CDR3 DNA: TGTGCCAGCAGCTTAGATCGATGGGGCGCCTACAATGAGCAGTTCTTC
CDR3 protein: CASSLDRWGAYNEQFF
D gene: -
V gene: TRBV7-9
clone size: many
J gene: TRBJ2-1

CDR3 DNA: TGCGCCAGCAGCTTGTTAGCGGGAGGGAGCACAGATACGCAGTATTTT
CDR3 protein: CASSLLAGGSTDTQYF
D gene: TRBD2
V gene: TRBV5-1
clone size: -
J gene: TRBJ2-3

CDR3 DNA: TGTGCCAGCACCTCCAGAGGGGGAACCCAGTACTTC
CDR3 protein: CASTSRGGTQYF
D gene: -
V gene: TRBV12-3/TRBV12-4
clone size: many
J gene: TRBJ2-5

CDR3 DNA: TGTGCCACCGCCCAGGCAGGGGGCACTGAAGCTTTCTTT
CDR3 protein: CATAQAGGTEAFF
D gene: TRBD1
V gene: TRBV24-1
clone size: many
J gene: TRBJ1-1

CDR3 DNA: TGCAGTCCGACGGGTGGCTCCTACAATGAGCAGTTCTTC
CDR3 protein: CSPTGGSYNEQFF
D gene: -
V gene: TRBV20-1
clone size: many
J gene: TRBJ2-1

CDR3 DNA: TGTGCCACCAGTGACGGGCAGGGGCCACCCTCTGGAAACACCATATATTTT
CDR3 protein: CATSDGQGPPSGNTIYF
D gene: -
V gene: TRBV24-1
clone size: many
J gene: TRBJ1-3

CDR3 DNA: TGCAGCGTTGACAGGGAAAGCTATGGCTACACCTTC
CDR3 protein: CSVDRESYGYTF
D gene: -
V gene: TRBV29-1
clone size: many
J gene: TRBJ1-2

CDR3 DNA: TGCGCCAGCAGCCAAGGGGACAGGGTCTACAATGAGCAGTTCTTC
CDR3 protein: CASSQGDRVYNEQFF
D gene: TRBD1
V gene: TRBV4-3
clone size: many
J gene: TRBJ2-1

CDR3 DNA: TGTGCCAGCAGCCAAGGGGGGCAGGGGGCGCCTGGGGCCAACGTCCTGACTTTC
CDR3 protein: CASSQGGQGAPGANVLTF
D gene: TRBD1
V gene: TRBV4-2
clone size: -
J gene: TRBJ2-6

CDR3 DNA: TGTGCCAGCACCCTGGGGGGGGACGGTCATCAGCCCCAGCATTTT
CDR3 protein: CASTLGGDGHQPQHF
D gene: -
V gene: TRBV6-1
clone size: many
J gene: TRBJ1-5

CDR3 DNA: TGTGCCAGCAGTGAATTCAAGCTGATTAATGAAAAACTGTTTTTT
CDR3 protein: CASSEFKLINEKLFF
D gene: -
V gene: TRBV25-1
clone size: -
J gene: TRBJ1-4

CDR3 DNA: TGCAGCGTGACCCCCAGGGCCCTGAACACTGAAGCTTTCTTT
CDR3 protein: CSVTPRALNTEAFF
D gene: -
V gene: TRBV29-1
clone size: many
J gene: TRBJ1-1

CDR3 DNA: TGTGCCAGCAGTTCCAAACCGGGACTCAAAACCTCGAGCTCCTACAATGAGCAGTTCTTC
CDR3 protein: CASSSKPGLKTSSSYNEQFF
D gene: -
V gene: TRBV27
clone size: many
J gene: TRBJ2-1

CDR3 DNA: TGTGCCAGCAGTCCCGGGACAGGGGAAGCTGAAGCTTTCTTT
CDR3 protein: CASSPGTGEAEAFF
D gene: TRBD1
V gene: TRBV27
clone size: -
J gene: TRBJ1-1

CDR3 DNA: TGCAGTGCTAGTTTAGCGGGAGGAGCCTACGAGCAGTACTTC
CDR3 protein: CSASLAGGAYEQYF
D gene: TRBD2
V gene: TRBV20-1
clone size: -
J gene: TRBJ2-7

CDR3 DNA: TGTGCCAGCAGTAAAGGACAGATCCCTGAAGCTTTCTTT
CDR3 protein: CASSKGQIPEAFF
D gene: -
V gene: TRBV6-1
clone size: many
J gene: TRBJ1-1

CDR3 DNA: TGCGCCAGCAGCCCATCCCGGACCCTAGCGGAGGGCGGTGAGCAGTTCTTC
CDR3 protein: CASSPSRTLAEGGEQFF
D gene: TRBD2
V gene: TRBV4-3
clone size: few
J gene: TRBJ2-1

CDR3 DNA: TGTGCCAGCAGCCCGGTTAACACTGAAGCTTTCTTT
CDR3 protein: CASSPVNTEAFF
D gene: -
V gene: TRBV5-6
clone size: many
J gene: TRBJ1-1

CDR3 DNA: TGCAGCGTCGGCTACAGGGGAAAAGCCAAAAACATTCAGTACTTC
CDR3 protein: CSVGYRGKAKNIQYF
D gene: TRBD1
V gene: TRBV29-1
clone size: many
J gene: TRBJ2-4

CDR3 DNA: TGCGCCAGCAGCCCCTACTCTCAGGCCAGAACGATCTACGAGCAGTACTTC
CDR3 protein: CASSPYSQARTIYEQYF
D gene: -
V gene: TRBV4-1
clone size: -
J gene: TRBJ2-7

CDR3 DNA: TGTGCCACCAGCAAGCTTGGGACTAGCGGATACAATGAGCAGTTCTTC
CDR3 protein: CATSKLGTSGYNEQFF
D gene: TRBD2
V gene: TRBV15
clone size: many
J gene: TRBJ2-1

CDR3 DNA: TGTGCCAGCAGGTCAGACACAGATACGCAGTATTTT
CDR3 protein: CASRSDTDTQYF
D gene: -
V gene: TRBV28
clone size: many
J gene: TRBJ2-3

CDR3 DNA: TGTGCCAGCAGTGAGTCCGGGCGGGGCACTGAAGCTTTCTTT
CDR3 protein: CASSESGRGTEAFF
D gene: -
V gene: TRBV25-1
clone size: many
J gene: TRBJ1-1

CDR3 DNA: TGTGCCAGCAGCTCTCGGACAGGGCCTGGCGGGGAGCTGTTTTTT
CDR3 protein: CASSSRTGPGGELFF
D gene: TRBD1
V gene: TRBV7-9
clone size: many
J gene: TRBJ2-2

CDR3 DNA: TGTGCCAGCAGCCTAAGACAGGGAGAGTCACCCCTCCACTTT
CDR3 protein: CASSLRQGESPLHF
D gene: TRBD1
V gene: TRBV7-9
clone size: many
J gene: TRBJ1-6

CDR3 DNA: TGTGCCAGCAGCCACGAAATACCTAAGGAGCCCTACGAGCAGTACTTC
CDR3 protein: CASSHEIPKEPYEQYF
D gene: -
V gene: TRBV3-1
clone size: once
J gene: TRBJ2-7

CDR3 DNA: TGTGCCAGCTCACCTATCCCTTGGGACAGGGGCACAGATACGCAGTATTTT
CDR3 protein: CASSPIPWDRGTDTQYF
D gene: TRBD1
V gene: TRBV18
clone size: many
J gene: TRBJ2-3

CDR3 DNA: TGTGCCAGCAGCCCCCCCGGGATCCCTCATGGCTACACCTTC
CDR3 protein: CASSPPGIPHGYTF
D gene: -
V gene: TRBV7-2
clone size: many
J gene: TRBJ1-2

CDR3 DNA: TGCAGCGTCTGGACTTCGTACAATGAGCAGTTCTTC
CDR3 protein: CSVWTSYNEQFF
D gene: -
V gene: TRBV29-1
clone size: few
J gene: TRBJ2-1

CDR3 DNA: TGCGCCAGCAGCTGGGAACAGAGCCTACAAAATGAGCAGTTCTTC
CDR3 protein: CASSWEQSLQNEQFF
D gene: -
V gene: TRBV5-1
clone size: few
J gene: TRBJ2-1

CDR3 DNA: TGCGCCAGCAGCCAAGATAGGGGGACTGAGCAGTTCTTC
CDR3 protein: CASSQDRGTEQFF
D gene: -
V gene: TRBV4-3
clone size: many
J gene: TRBJ2-1

CDR3 DNA: TGTGCCAGCAGTTTGGACAGGGAGGATACGCAGTCTTTT
CDR3 protein: CASSLDREDTQSF
D gene: TRBD1
V gene: TRBV2
clone size: -
J gene: TRBJ2-3

CDR3 DNA: TGTGCCAGCTCACCAGGCGCTCTAAAACTGTTTTTT
CDR3 protein: CASSPGALKLFF
D gene: -
V gene: TRBV18
clone size: many
J gene: TRBJ1-4

CDR3 DNA: TGTGCCAGCAGCTTAATCGGGCGGATGAACACTGAAGCTTTCTTT
CDR3 protein: CASSLIGRMNTEAFF
D gene: -
V gene: TRBV7-8
clone size: many
J gene: TRBJ1-1

CDR3 DNA: TGTGCCAGCAGTTACTACATTCAAGAGACCCAGTACTTC
CDR3 protein: CASSYYIQETQYF
D gene: -
V gene: TRBV6-2/TRBV6-3
clone size: many
J gene: TRBJ2-5

CDR3 DNA: TGCAGTGCTAGGCCCGGGGACAGGGGCCGCTACGAGCAGTACTTC
CDR3 protein: CSARPGDRGRYEQYF
D gene: TRBD1
V gene: TRBV20-1
clone size: -
J gene: TRBJ2-7

CDR3 DNA: TGCAGCGTTGCAACAGGGGACGTCACAGATACGCAGTATTTT
CDR3 protein: CSVATGDVTDTQYF
D gene: TRBD1
V gene: TRBV29-1
clone size: -
J gene: TRBJ2-3

CDR3 DNA: TGTGCCAGCAGCTTTGACGGGACAGGGGAGCAGTACTTC
CDR3 protein: CASSFDGTGEQYF
D gene: TRBD1
V gene: TRBV11-2
clone size: many
J gene: TRBJ2-7

CDR3 DNA: TGTGCCAGCAGCGCTAGCGGGAGGTACTCCTACAATGAGCAGTTCTTC
CDR3 protein: CASSASGRYSYNEQFF
D gene: TRBD2
V gene: TRBV7-9
clone size: many
J gene: TRBJ2-1

CDR3 DNA: TGTGCCAGCAGGTTGGACAGGCTCTCTGGGGCCAACGTCCTGACTTTC
CDR3 protein: CASRLDRLSGANVLTF
D gene: TRBD1
V gene: TRBV2
clone size: few
J gene: TRBJ2-6

CDR3 DNA: TGCAGTGCTAGAAGCCCTAGCGGGGGGACTGGGGCCAACGTCCTGACTTTC
CDR3 protein: CSARSPSGGTGANVLTF
D gene: TRBD2
V gene: TRBV20-1
clone size: few
J gene: TRBJ2-6

CDR3 DNA: TGCGCCAGCAGCCACCAAAGCCTTGTGGGCCAGGGGTCCTACGAGCAGTACTTC
CDR3 protein: CASSHQSLVGQGSYEQYF
D gene: -
V gene: TRBV4-1
clone size: few
J gene: TRBJ2-7

CDR3 DNA: TGTGCCAGCAGCTTCGGACTGACCTCCTACAATGAGCAGTTCTTC
CDR3 protein: CASSFGLTSYNEQFF
D gene: -
V gene: TRBV7-8
clone size: few
J gene: TRBJ2-1

CDR3 DNA: TGTGCCAGCAGTTCCCAGGACAGATCTAATGAAAAACTGTTTTTT
CDR3 protein: CASSSQDRSNEKLFF
D gene: -
V gene: TRBV6-5
clone size: many
J gene: TRBJ1-4

CDR3 DNA: TGTGCCAGCAGCTCGGGGACTAGCGGGAGCGTGAGGGCAGATACGCAGTATTTT
CDR3 protein: CASSSGTSGSVRADTQYF
D gene: TRBD2
V gene: TRBV13
clone size: many
J gene: TRBJ2-3

CDR3 DNA: TGCGCCAGCAGCTTCCAGGGTGCTGGTACTGAAGCTTTCTTT
CDR3 protein: CASSFQGAGTEAFF
D gene: -
V gene: TRBV5-1
clone size: many
J gene: TRBJ1-1

CDR3 DNA: TGTGCCACCAGTGATTGGGGACAGGGGCTCACAGATACGCAGTATTTT
CDR3 protein: CATSDWGQGLTDTQYF
D gene: TRBD1
V gene: TRBV24-1
clone size: many
J gene: TRBJ2-3

CDR3 DNA: TGTGCCAGCAGCCAAAAATTGCGGACCGGGGAGCTGTTTTTT
CDR3 protein: CASSQKLRTGELFF
D gene: -
V gene: TRBV3-1
clone size: -
J gene: TRBJ2-2

CDR3 DNA: TGTGCCAGCAGCTTAGAGCGGGGGCGGGGGACCCAGTACTTC
CDR3 protein: CASSLERGRGTQYF
D gene: TRBD2
V gene: TRBV7-2
clone size: few
J gene: TRBJ2-5

CDR3 DNA: TGTGCCAGCAGTCCGGGTTCCCTCTCCTACGAGCAGTACTTC
CDR3 protein: CASSPGSLSYEQYF
D gene: -
V gene: TRBV6-1
clone size: few
J gene: TRBJ2-7

CDR3 DNA: TGCAGTGCTAGAGAGAGAGGCCCGAACACTGAAGCTTTCTTT
CDR3 protein: CSARERGPNTEAFF
D gene: -
V gene: TRBV20-1
clone size: many
J gene: TRBJ1-1

CDR3 DNA: TGTGCCAGCAGCTTCCGGGATCAAACATACCAAGAGACCCAGTACTTC
CDR3 protein: CASSFRDQTYQETQYF
D gene: -
V gene: TRBV5-6
clone size: many
J gene: TRBJ2-5

CDR3 DNA: TGTGCCAGCAGTCCAGCTGGGGCCAACGTCCTGACTTTC
CDR3 protein: CASSPAGANVLTF
D gene: -
V gene: TRBV18
clone size: many
J gene: TRBJ2-6